A single sample is the source of the 30 T cell receptor beta chains below, sequenced in a study of cytomegalovirus exposure and HLA in healthy donors (dated by TCRdb to about 2017). The library relied on the immunoSEQ multiplex PCR assay. A mixture of 60 forward primers for TCR Vbeta segments and 13 reverse primers for TCR Jbeta segments was used in the multiplex PCR. The clones in this table, taken by TCRdb from immuneACCESS, are in-frame only. Not every clone is retained; where verified, under half of the shortfall comes from an unresolved V gene, and the cause of the rest is unknown. The sample yields about 170,000 clones; around three quarters were counted once. The ten largest clonotypes hold about 2.5% of the sample. Sequenced: PBMCs. The receptors here all came from a woman aged 45-59 years in good health and CMV-seronegative.

The CDR3 loop reads CASTVGGGGFNQPQHF. The CDR3 DNA reads as TGTGCCAGTACCGTGGGGGGGGGAGGATTCAATCAGCCCCAGCATTTT. The chain uses TRBV19 and TRBJ1-5; a possible D gene is TRBD1 (5 bases). The CDR3 loop spans 16 amino acids. Germline values: CDR1 LNHDA, CDR2 SQIVND (reference sequence). Deletions cut 7 bases from V and 3 bases from J, with 19 bases between.

The chain recombines TRBV4-3 with TRBJ2-2; the D gene is possibly TRBD1 (6 bases). Trimming cost V 1 base and J 4 bases, with 7 bases left between them. Germline values: CDR1 LGHNA, CDR2 YSLEER. CDR3 length: 14 residues. The CDR3 here is CASSQVGGTGELFF. As DNA, the CDR3 is TGCGCCAGCAGCCAAGTAGGGGGCACCGGGGAGCTGTTTTTT.

The chain has TRBV5-1 and TRBJ2-3; 11 nucleotides align to TRBD2. The CDR3 contains 16 residues. Per germline, CDR1 SGHRS and CDR2 YFSETQ. Trimming at V came to 8 bases and at J to 2 bases, leaving 10 bases not matched to a gene. The CDR3 loop reads CASSGRAVPSTDTQYF. The CDR3 nucleotides read TGCGCCAGTAGCGGGAGGGCCGTCCCGTCCACAGATACGCAGTATTTT.

The chain carries TRBV19 and TRBJ1-1; D might be TRBD1 (6 bases). The V gene lost 7 bases and the J gene lost 0 bases, with 12 bases spanning the gap. CDR3 size: 14 residues. Germline V CDR1 and CDR2: LNHDA, SQIVND (reference sequence). The CDR3 region has the DNA TGTGCCAGTACTCGGACAGTTTTGAACACTGAAGCTTTCTTT. Translation: CASTRTVLNTEAFF.

This clone was picked up one time. This rearrangement joins TRBV5-1 to TRBJ1-1, with unresolved D. This CDR3 region has 14 residues. The ends were cut back, 1 base at V and 0 bases at J, with 7 bases in the middle. CDR1 and CDR2 (germline): SGHRS, YFSETQ. The CDR3 DNA follows: TGCGCCAGCAGCTTGTTACAAGTGAACACTGAAGCTTTCTTT. It specifies CASSLLQVNTEAFF.

This chain links TRBV9 with TRBJ2-1; weak D call: TRBD1 (5 bases). CDR3 length equals 19 residues. With 0 bases removed from V and 2 bases from J, the gap between germline ends came to 21 bases. Germline CDR1 is SGDLS and CDR2 is YYNGEE. CDR3 in DNA: TGTGCCAGCAGCGTAGTCCCCCACCAAGGGGTTGGCCCCTACAATGAGCAGTTCTTC. Translation: CASSVVPHQGVGPYNEQFF.

This rearrangement joins TRBV4-2 to TRBJ2-3; D perhaps matches TRBD2 (6 bases). Trimming stripped 4 bases from V and 3 bases from J, with 17 bases between. The CDR3 is 16 residues long. The germline V gene encodes CDR1 LGHNA and CDR2 YNFKEQ. The DNA for the CDR3 is TGTGCCAGCAGCCCGTGGGCAGGCGGGGAAACAGATACGCAGTATTTT. As protein: CASSPWAGGETDTQYF.

The chain has TRBV28 and TRBJ1-4; possibly TRBD1 for D (6 bases). Germline V lookup: CDR1 MDHEN, CDR2 SYDVKM. This CDR3 spans 15 amino acids. V gave up 2 bases and J gave up 0 bases, with 7 bases separating them. The CDR3 nucleotides are TGTGCCAGCAGTTTAGAGGGGGCAACTAATGAAAAACTGTTTTTT. It translates to CASSLEGATNEKLFF. The whole variable domain, filled in from reference TRBV28 and TRBJ1-4, reads DVKVTQSSRYLVKRTGEKVFLECVQDMDHENMFWYRQDPGLGLRLIYFSYDVKMKEKGDIPEGYSVSREKKERFSLILESASTNQTSMYLCASSLEGATNEKLFFGSGTQLSVL.

This chain uses TRBV28 with TRBJ2-7, with a weak D call TRBD1 (6 bases). V lost 5 bases, J lost 7 bases, and 12 bases lay in between. The germline V gene has CDR1 MDHEN and CDR2 SYDVKM. The CDR3 is made up of 12 amino acids. The CDR3 sequence is CASSTTGWEQYF. CDR3 nucleotide sequence: TGTGCCAGCAGTACCACAGGGTGGGAGCAGTACTTC.

The genes are TRBV7-2 and TRBJ1-2, with D possibly being TRBD1 (6 bases). This CDR3 region has 15 residues. The germline V gene has CDR1 SGHTA and CDR2 FQGNSA. V was cut by 5 bases and J by 1 base, with 14 bases left in between. CDR3 region: CASSLRTVGNYGYTF. The CDR3 nucleotides read TGTGCCAGCAGCCTACGGACAGTCGGTAACTATGGCTACACCTTC.

This clone was found once. The CDR3, as DNA: TGTGCCAGTAGGGGCAGAGGAGGGGGCGTCTACAATGAGCAGTTCTTC. Translation gives CASRGRGGGVYNEQFF. This chain connects TRBV19 to TRBJ2-1; possibly TRBD1 for D (7 bases). The V end was cut by 6 bases, the J end by 3 bases, with 18 bases between. The CDR3 runs 16 residues. CDR1 is LNHDA, CDR2 SQIVND, per germline (reference sequence).

The chain carries TRBV19 and TRBJ2-3; D possibly corresponds to TRBD2 (5 bases). Trimming cost V 2 bases and J 1 base, with 7 bases left between them. CDR1 and CDR2 from the germline V gene are LNHDA and SQIVND (reference sequence). This CDR3 is built from 14 residues. The chain's CDR3 is CASSISSGTDTQYF. The CDR3 DNA reads as TGTGCCAGTAGTATAAGTAGCGGCACAGATACGCAGTATTTT.

CDR3 bases: TGTGCCAGCAGCGTCGCTATCAATTCACCCCTCCACTTT. This encodes CASSVAINSPLHF. The V gene is TRBV9, the J gene TRBJ1-6; D uncertain. Trimming took off 2 bases at V and 7 bases at J, with 7 bases between the two ends. This CDR3 has 13 residues. Germline assignment: CDR1 SGDLS and CDR2 YYNGEE.

V is TRBV19 and J is TRBJ2-6, with D perhaps TRBD2 (6 bases). Looked up from germline, CDR1 is LNHDA and CDR2 is SQIVND (reference sequence). The CDR3 contains 16 residues. Trimming stripped 4 bases from V and 0 bases from J, with 10 bases between. The CDR3 sequence is CASSTSGGSGANVLTF. CDR3 nucleotide sequence: TGTGCCAGTAGTACTTCCGGGGGCTCTGGGGCCAACGTCCTGACTTTC.

The CDR3 DNA is TGTGCCAGTAGTGCCCAAGGACTAGCGGGGGCCTACAATGAGCAGTTCTTC. Translated, it gives CASSAQGLAGAYNEQFF. The chain is built from TRBV19 and TRBJ2-1; 13 bases align to TRBD2. The V gene end was trimmed by 5 bases and the J gene end by 2 bases; junction bases not matched to a gene: 6. Germline V gene lookup returns CDR1 LNHDA and CDR2 SQIVND (reference sequence). The CDR3 covers 17 residues.

The rearrangement uses TRBV27 and TRBJ2-7; 9 bases map to TRBD2. Germline values: CDR1 MNHEY, CDR2 SMNVEV (reference sequence). The CDR3 is made up of 15 amino acids. V trimming: 0 bases; J trimming: 3 bases; junction bases outside the gene matches: 3. CDR3 in amino acids: CASSLSASGDYEQYF. CDR3 coding DNA: TGTGCCAGCAGTTTATCGGCTAGCGGGGACTACGAGCAGTACTTC.

This clone appeared a few times. This chain uses TRBV7-8 with TRBJ1-1, with TRBD1 as a possible D gene (6 bases). V lost 1 base and J lost 5, with 11 bases in between. Per germline, CDR1 SGHVS and CDR2 FQNEAQ. The CDR3 runs to 14 residues. This chain's CDR3 is CASSLVDRMTEAFF. As DNA, the CDR3 is TGTGCCAGCAGCTTAGTAGACAGGATGACTGAAGCTTTCTTT.

With regard to this clone: One end of the junction fails to match germline, which may point to a read error. The gene calls are TRBV7-9 and TRBJ1-3, with 8 nucleotides matching TRBD1. The germline CDR1 and CDR2 sequences are SEHNR and FQNEAQ (reference sequence). The CDR3 runs to 17 residues. Here the CDR3 DNA reads TGTTCCAGCAGCTTAGCGGGGGCAGGGGGCATCAGAAACACCATATATTTT. Residues: CSSSLAGAGGIRNTIYF.

This rearrangement joins TRBV9 to TRBJ1-4; the D is unclear. CDR3 length: 15 residues. The V gene lost 4 bases and the J gene lost 6 bases, with 16 bases spanning the gap. Germline CDR1 is SGDLS and CDR2 is YYNGEE. The DNA of the CDR3 is TGTGCCAGCAGCCCGCGGGGAGACGGGGATGAAAAACTGTTTTTT. Amino acid sequence: CASSPRGDGDEKLFF.

The V gene is TRBV5-1, the J gene TRBJ2-7; D perhaps matches TRBD1 (5 bases). CDR1 is SGHRS, CDR2 YFSETQ, per germline. This CDR3 has 12 amino acids. V was shortened by 5 bases and J by 3 bases, with 9 bases between the two germline ends. The CDR3: CASSFDSYEQYF. DNA of the CDR3: TGCGCCAGCAGTTTTGACAGCTACGAGCAGTACTTC.

V gene TRBV27 combines with J gene TRBJ1-6, with 10 bases aligning to TRBD1. Unmatched junction bases numbered 2, after V lost 6 bases and J lost 0 bases. CDR3 size: 16 residues. Germline V gives CDR1 MNHEY, CDR2 SMNVEV (reference sequence). The CDR3 coding sequence is TGTGCCAGCAGGGGACAGGGGAGCTCCTATAATTCACCCCTCCACTTT. This gives the protein CASRGQGSSYNSPLHF.

This clone was detected once. This chain uses TRBV7-9 with TRBJ1-5; D remains ambiguous. The CDR3 runs to 16 residues. Trimming pared 0 bases from V and 0 bases from J, leaving 9 bases between. The germline V gene has CDR1 SEHNR and CDR2 FQNEAQ (reference sequence). The CDR3 sequence: CASSLAGDYSNQPQHF. The CDR3 DNA sequence: TGTGCCAGCAGCTTAGCCGGAGACTATAGCAATCAGCCCCAGCATTTT.

This clone has a single count. This rearrangement joins TRBV11-2 to TRBJ1-3; no clear D. Germline V gives CDR1 SGHAT, CDR2 FQNNGV. The CDR3 consists of 16 residues. The ends were cut back, 10 bases at V and 4 bases at J, with 23 bases in the middle. The CDR3 reads CATPPGRGAGGNTIYF. Here the CDR3 DNA reads TGTGCCACTCCCCCTGGGCGGGGAGCGGGCGGAAACACCATATATTTT.

This clone showed up just once. V and J are TRBV10-1 and TRBJ2-1; the match to TRBD2 covers 13 bases. CDR1 is WNHNN, CDR2 SYGVQD, per germline (reference sequence). CDR3 length equals 16 residues. V dropped 1 base and J dropped 4; count of bases not matched to a gene: 1. The CDR3 region is CASSEWGLAGYNEQFF. In nucleotides, the CDR3 is TGCGCCAGCAGTGAGTGGGGACTAGCGGGGTACAATGAGCAGTTCTTC.

The gene calls are TRBV27 and TRBJ1-2; D perhaps matches TRBD1 (5 bases). Germline lookup yields CDR1 MNHEY and CDR2 SMNVEV (reference sequence). Trimming cost V 5 bases and J 4 bases, with 14 bases left between them. This CDR3 spans 14 amino acids. The CDR3 DNA follows: TGTGCCAGCAGTCCACCCGGGGGAGTCTATGGCTACACCTTC. This gives the protein CASSPPGGVYGYTF.

This chain links TRBV2 with TRBJ2-5; D uncertain. The CDR3 has 14 amino acids. V was trimmed by 4 bases and J by 1 base, leaving 10 bases between them. Germline values: CDR1 SNHLY, CDR2 FYNNEI. CDR3 nucleotides: TGTGCCAGCAGTGGTGCGATTACCCAAGAGACCCAGTACTTC. Translating it yields CASSGAITQETQYF.

Here the CDR3 reads CASRLEGERSQPQHF. The CDR3 DNA is TGTGCCAGTCGTTTGGAGGGCGAACGGTCTCAGCCCCAGCATTTT. The gene calls are TRBV28 and TRBJ1-5, with D unresolved. Germline CDR1 MDHEN, CDR2 SYDVKM. The CDR3 contains 15 residues. The V gene lost 9 bases and the J gene lost 6 bases, with 21 bases spanning the gap.

This chain links TRBV7-8 with TRBJ2-7, with D possibly TRBD1 on 6 matching bases. In germline, CDR1 is SGHVS, CDR2 FQNEAQ. The CDR3 totals 14 residues. V lost 5 bases and J 3 bases, leaving 14 bases between the germline ends. CDR3 sequence reads: CASSPRDTFYEQYF. The CDR3 DNA reads TGTGCCAGCAGCCCTCGGGACACTTTCTACGAGCAGTACTTC. Combining the CDR3 with reference TRBV7-8 and TRBJ2-7 gives the whole variable domain GAGVSQSPRYKVAKRGQDVALRCDPISGHVSLFWYQQALGQGPEFLTYFQNEAQLDKSGLPSDRFFAERPEGSVSTLKIQRTQQEDSAVYLCASSPRDTFYEQYFGPGTRLTVT.

With regard to this clone: The sample carries other DNA sequences with the same CDR3. The genes are TRBV15 and TRBJ2-3, with D perhaps matching TRBD2 (6 bases). The CDR3 contains 18 residues. V was shortened by 4 bases and J by 3 bases, with 23 bases between the two germline ends. Looked up from germline, CDR1 is LNHNV and CDR2 is YYDKDF (reference sequence). This CDR3 reads CATSTGLGRGVGTDTQYF. CDR3 DNA sequence: TGTGCCACCAGCACCGGGCTGGGGCGCGGGGTGGGTACAGATACGCAGTATTTT. Combining the CDR3 with reference TRBV15 and TRBJ2-3 gives the whole variable domain DAMVIQNPRYQVTQFGKPVTLSCSQTLNHNVMYWYQQKSSQAPKLLFHYYDKDFNNEADTPDNFQSRRPNTSFCFLDIRSPGLGDTAMYLCATSTGLGRGVGTDTQYFGPGTRLTVL.

V is TRBV18 and J is TRBJ2-3, with 10 positions matching TRBD2. The J segment lost 1 base and the V segment lost 3 bases, leaving 7 bases of the junction unmatched. Germline CDR1 KGHSH, CDR2 LQKENI. This CDR3 has 17 residues. The CDR3 DNA sequence: TGTGCCAGCTCACCGCGAACCACTAGCGGGGGCACAGATACGCAGTATTTT. Amino acid sequence: CASSPRTTSGGTDTQYF.